These 25 T cell receptor beta chains share one sample of origin, sequenced in a study of T-cell reconstitution after alpha-beta-depleted transplantation in children. Using unique molecular identifiers, the investigators prepared the TCRbeta library. TCRdb called the PCR reads again in MiXCR, with one record for every CDR3 protein. The data show hundreds of thousands of distinct CDR3 sequences, less than 15% seen once. The sample here was PBMCs, taken before TCRalphabeta/CD19-depleted stem cell transplant. These receptors were obtained from a girl aged 2 to 10 with congenital amegakaryocytic thrombocytopenia, due to receive a stem cell transplant.

This clonotype was recorded at least ten times. J is TRBJ2-2 and V is TRBV20-1, with D perhaps assigned TRBD1 or TRBD2 (5 bases each). V lost 1 base, J lost 7 bases, and 16 bases lay in between. The germline CDR1 and CDR2 sequences are DFQATT and SNEGSKA (reference sequence). The CDR3 is made up of 15 amino acids. In DNA form, the CDR3 reads TGCAGTGCTAGAGCTGGCCTAGCAAGGGGCGGGGAGCTGTTTTTT. This gives the protein CSARAGLARGGELFF.

In its sample, this clonotype was seen many times. The chain carries TRBV20-1 and TRBJ2-3, with 9 bases identical to TRBD2. Germline V lookup: CDR1 DFQATT, CDR2 SNEGSKA (reference sequence). V lost 5 bases, J lost 5 bases, and 11 bases stayed unmatched. This CDR3 contains 15 residues. The CDR3 DNA is TGCAGTGCTGCCGGAGCGGGAGGTGCGGTAGATACGCAGTATTTT. It is translated as CSAAGAGGAVDTQYF.

Many counts were recorded for this clonotype. V usage is TRBV3-1 and J usage is TRBJ2-1; 7 bases are shared with TRBD2. The germline CDR1 and CDR2 sequences are LGHDT and YNNKEL (reference sequence). CDR3 length equals 18 residues. J lost 1 base, V lost 1 base, and 10 bases had no gene match. Written as DNA, the CDR3 is TGTGCCAGCAGCCAAGCCCTGGCGGAACTAGCGTCCTACAATGAGCAGTTCTTC. It encodes CASSQALAELASYNEQFF.

The chain uses TRBV5-1 and TRBJ2-3, with D possibly being TRBD2 (6 bases). Germline V gene data show CDR1 as SGHRS and CDR2 as YFSETQ. The CDR3 is made up of 14 amino acids. V gave up 0 bases and J gave up 5 bases, with 10 bases separating them. The chain's CDR3 is CASSLVRELDTQYF. The CDR3 region has the DNA TGCGCCAGCAGCTTGGTTCGGGAGCTAGATACGCAGTATTTT.

A few counts support this clonotype. The chain is built from TRBV20-1 and TRBJ1-6; perhaps TRBD1 as D (5 bases). The CDR3 contains 16 residues. Trimming left V 4 bases short and J 4 bases short, with 17 bases between. The germline V gene has CDR1 DFQATT and CDR2 SNEGSKA (reference sequence). CDR3: CSATPAGPIYNSPLHF. As DNA, the CDR3 is TGCAGTGCTACCCCAGCAGGGCCCATTTATAATTCACCCCTCCACTTT.

The chain couples TRBV28 to TRBJ2-5; D is undetermined. The V gene's germline CDR1 is MDHEN and CDR2 SYDVKM. V lost 3 bases and J 4 bases, leaving 12 bases between the germline ends. The CDR3 has 14 residues. DNA for the CDR3: TGTGCCAGCAGTTTTAAGGGATTCGGAGAGACCCAGTACTTC. This gives the protein CASSFKGFGETQYF.

This chain connects TRBV20-1 to TRBJ2-7; D remains unclear. Germline CDR1 is DFQATT and CDR2 is SNEGSKA (reference sequence). V was shortened by 3 bases and J by 5 bases, with 20 bases between the two germline ends. CDR3 length: 15 amino acids. This CDR3 reads CSASSVSPIQNEQYF. The CDR3 DNA sequence: TGCAGTGCTAGCAGTGTCTCTCCTATCCAGAACGAGCAGTACTTC.

The genes are TRBV5-8 and TRBJ2-5, with D possibly matching TRBD2 (6 bases). Between the trimmed V and J ends, which lost 4 bases and 5 bases, there was a span of 12 bases. This CDR3 region has 13 residues. CDR1 and CDR2 (germline): SGHTS, YDEGEE. This CDR3 is CASSPYGGETQYF. The CDR3 region has the DNA TGTGCCAGCAGCCCCTACGGGGGTGAGACCCAGTACTTC.

This clonotype was counted many times. The chain combines TRBV7-2 with TRBJ2-1; tentatively, D is TRBD1 or TRBD2 (7 bases each). Per germline, CDR1 SGHTA and CDR2 FQGNSA. The CDR3 spans 15 residues. The V end was cut by 1 base, the J end by 5 bases, with 12 bases between. This CDR3 is CASSLGEGADNEQFF. Written as DNA, the CDR3 is TGTGCCAGCAGCTTAGGGGAGGGGGCGGACAATGAGCAGTTCTTC. Full variable domain (outside the CDR3, taken from reference TRBV7-2 and TRBJ2-1): GAGVSQSPSNKVTEKGKDVELRCDPISGHTALYWYRQSLGQGLEFLIYFQGNSAPDKSGLPSDRFSAERTGGSVSTLTIQRTQQEDSAVYLCASSLGEGADNEQFFGPGTRLTVL.

This clonotype was seen repeatedly, ten times or more. Here the CDR3 reads CASSYSKYPGGPGYTF. The DNA of the CDR3 is TGTGCCAGCAGTTACTCGAAATATCCGGGGGGACCTGGCTACACCTTC. The rearrangement uses TRBV6-5 and TRBJ1-2; maybe TRBD1 (5 bases). The CDR3 consists of 16 residues. V was clipped by 0 bases and J by 7 bases, with 18 bases between them. Germline CDR1 reads MNHEY; CDR2 reads SVGAGI.

V usage is TRBV4-2 and J usage is TRBJ2-5; unclear D gene. The CDR3 is 14 amino acids. V was trimmed by 2 bases and J by 5 bases, leaving 12 bases between them. CDR1 is LGHNA and CDR2 is YNFKEQ in the germline V gene. The DNA for the CDR3 is TGTGCCAGCAGCCAATTTTCAGAAGGGGAGACCCAGTACTTC. It encodes CASSQFSEGETQYF.

V is TRBV28 and J is TRBJ2-2, with D perhaps TRBD2 (5 bases). Germline CDR1 and CDR2: MDHEN and SYDVKM. This CDR3 spans 15 amino acids. V dropped 3 bases and J dropped 3 bases, with 11 bases sitting between them. The chain's CDR3 is CASSLGSADTGELFF. In DNA form, the CDR3 reads TGTGCCAGCAGTTTGGGTAGCGCGGACACCGGGGAGCTGTTTTTT.

The gene calls are TRBV14 and TRBJ2-7; the D is unclear. V was clipped by 3 bases and J by 2 bases, with 14 bases between them. Per germline, CDR1 SGHDN and CDR2 FVKESK. The CDR3 extends over 15 amino acids. The chain's CDR3 is CASSHRNGPTYEQYF. The CDR3 bases are TGTGCCAGCAGCCACCGGAACGGTCCTACCTACGAGCAGTACTTC. Drawing the rest from reference TRBV14 and TRBJ2-7, the complete variable domain is EAGVTQFPSHSVIEKGQTVTLRCDPISGHDNLYWYRRVMGKEIKFLLHFVKESKQDESGMPNNRFLAERTGGTYSTLKVQPAELEDSGVYFCASSHRNGPTYEQYFGPGTRLTVT.

This clonotype was detected many times. The chain uses TRBV5-1 and TRBJ2-1; D is undetermined. The V end was cut by 6 bases, the J end by 4 bases, with 5 bases between. This CDR3 is 11 amino acids long. The germline V gene has CDR1 SGHRS and CDR2 YFSETQ. The CDR3 spells CASTEYNEQFF. Here the CDR3 DNA reads TGCGCCAGCACGGAATACAATGAGCAGTTCTTC.

This clonotype was seen only a few times. The chain couples TRBV6-1 to TRBJ2-7, with 7 bases aligning to TRBD2. The length of the CDR3 is 15 residues. Germline V gene sequence: CDR1 MNHNS, CDR2 SASEGT. V lost 5 bases to trimming and J lost 3 bases; unmatched junction nucleotides: 10. CDR3 DNA sequence: TGTGCCAGCAGTCCCGAGCGGGAACGAAACTACGAGCAGTACTTC. This gives the protein CASSPERERNYEQYF.

This clonotype was seen many times. The rearrangement links TRBV20-1 to TRBJ2-1; D is unclear. The length of the CDR3 is 16 residues. Between the trimmed V and J ends, which lost 3 bases and 9 bases, there was a span of 24 bases. Germline lookup yields CDR1 DFQATT and CDR2 SNEGSKA (reference sequence). DNA for the CDR3: TGCAGTGCTAGGGCGTTGCTAAGCCAGATATGGGGTGAGCAGTTCTTC. Residues: CSARALLSQIWGEQFF.

This clonotype was observed at least ten times. J is TRBJ2-7 and V is TRBV6-1; no clear D. Germline V lookup: CDR1 MNHNS, CDR2 SASEGT. The CDR3 contains 13 residues. The V end lost 8 bases, the J end lost 1 base, and 12 bases lay between the germline ends. This CDR3 is CASSPMGSYEQYF. The CDR3 DNA reads as TGTGCCAGCTCCCCTATGGGGTCCTACGAGCAGTACTTC.

This clonotype has only a few counts. The chain links TRBV20-1 to TRBJ2-1; the match to TRBD2 covers 12 bases. Germline trimming cut 1 base from V and 5 bases from J; bases unmatched to any gene: 3. CDR3 length: 15 residues. The germline V gene has CDR1 DFQATT and CDR2 SNEGSKA (reference sequence). The CDR3 region has the DNA TGCAGTGCTAGAGCTAGCGGGAGGGCCCACAATGAGCAGTTCTTC. This codes for CSARASGRAHNEQFF.

This clonotype occurred a few times. This chain uses TRBV10-1 with TRBJ2-1, with D perhaps matching TRBD1 or TRBD2 (5 bases each). V was shortened by 8 bases and J by 5 bases, with 19 bases between the two germline ends. CDR1 WNHNN and CDR2 SYGVQD come from the germline V gene (reference sequence). The length of the CDR3 is 15 residues. The CDR3 loop reads CASPPARGPDNEQFF. CDR3 in DNA: TGCGCCAGCCCCCCCGCGAGGGGACCAGACAATGAGCAGTTCTTC.

The chain uses TRBV5-1 and TRBJ2-1; no firm D call. The CDR3 runs 13 residues. The germline CDR1 and CDR2 sequences are SGHRS and YFSETQ. Between the trimmed V and J ends, which lost 3 bases and 10 bases, there was a span of 14 bases. CDR3 region: CASSSAAAGEQFF. The CDR3 DNA sequence: TGCGCCAGCAGCTCCGCGGCGGCTGGGGAGCAGTTCTTC.

This clonotype was detected many times. This chain uses TRBV6-1 with TRBJ1-6; D is unclear. The V end lost 9 bases, the J end lost 4 bases, and 13 bases lay between the germline ends. Germline-derived CDR1 and CDR2 are MNHNS and SASEGT. This CDR3 comprises 14 residues. Written as DNA, the CDR3 is TGTGCCAGTAAAACAGATGGATATAATTCACCCCTCCACTTT. Its protein product is CASKTDGYNSPLHF.

V is TRBV7-9 and J is TRBJ2-3; tentative D call: TRBD2 (6 bases). Trimming shortened V by 5 bases and J by 5 bases, and 14 bases separated the two germline ends. Germline CDR1 and CDR2: SEHNR and FQNEAQ (reference sequence). CDR3 length: 14 amino acids. The DNA of the CDR3 is TGTGCCAGCAGCCCCCTTAGCGGTGGAGATACGCAGTATTTT. As protein: CASSPLSGGDTQYF.

This sequence joins TRBV28 and TRBJ2-1; the match to TRBD2 covers 14 bases. The V and J ends lost 2 bases and 7 bases, in that order; junction bases with no gene match: 7. Germline CDR1 is MDHEN and CDR2 is SYDVKM. There are 17 residues in the CDR3. The DNA of the CDR3 is TGTGCCAGCAGTTTACCTGGGACTAGCGGGGGCTGGAATGAGCAGTTCTTC. Translation gives CASSLPGTSGGWNEQFF.

This clonotype was counted only a few times. The V call is TRBV3-1, the J call TRBJ1-4; the match to TRBD1 covers 7 bases. J gave up 8 bases and V 3 bases, and 6 bases lay outside the gene matches. Germline CDR1 LGHDT, CDR2 YNNKEL (reference sequence). The CDR3 sequence is 14 residues long. CDR3 amino acids: CASSQDRSREKLFF. Written as DNA, the CDR3 is TGTGCCAGCAGCCAGGACAGGAGTAGGGAAAAACTGTTTTTT. The whole variable domain, remainder taken from reference TRBV3-1 and TRBJ1-4, is DTAVSQTPKYLVTQMGNDKSIKCEQNLGHDTMYWYKQDSKKFLKIMFSYNNKELIINETVPNRFSPKSPDKAHLNLHINSLELGDSAVYFCASSQDRSREKLFFGSGTQLSVL.

At least ten counts were recorded for this clonotype. This chain uses TRBV6-2 or TRBV6-3 with TRBJ2-3; the match to TRBD2 covers 11 bases. Germline CDR1 MNHEY, CDR2 SVGEGT. The CDR3 covers 18 residues. The V segment lost 2 bases and the J segment 2 bases; nucleotides outside the gene matches: 9. The CDR3 coding sequence is TGTGCCAGCAGTTACGCTCCACTAGCGGGAGATCCCACAGATACGCAGTATTTT. It encodes CASSYAPLAGDPTDTQYF.